What follows is one T cell receptor beta chain and its context. What it binds is not known. The source of the sample is a study of T cells after yellow fever vaccination. Study-level background: Fractions with few cells were prepared using SMART-Seq v4 Ultra Low Input.

The V and J ends lost 3 bases and 6 bases respectively, with 12 bases between them. CDR3 size: 13 residues. The germline gives CDR1 SQVTM, CDR2 ANQGSEA. Each CDR3 protein gets one entry after TCRdb re-called the 5' RACE reads with MiXCR. The sample has some 500,000 distinct CDR3 sequences, about 13% seen once. Study-level points and caveats: Relatively few clonotypes were ones that appeared in both CD4 and CD8 compartments. Booster sampling recovered most clones from primary vaccination (nearly 98% CD4, approximately 88% CD8).

Sample: PBMCs, taken on the day of the yellow fever booster vaccination. V usage is TRBV29-1 and J usage is TRBJ2-1; possibly TRBD1 for D (6 bases). The clonotype originates from a man aged 25-40 years who received the YFV17D yellow fever vaccine. As DNA, the CDR3 is TGCAGCGTTGAGCTATTAGGGGGCAATGAGCAGTTCTTC. Its protein product is CSVELLGGNEQFF.